One and the same sample provided the 26 T cell receptor beta chains below, sequenced in a study of early stage breast cancer tumors. Only in-frame clones appear in the TCRdb table, and some are missing; sequencing was by immunoSEQ multiplex PCR. The table lists some 25,000 clones, around 70% of them singletons, with about 10% in the top ten. Sequencing was done on a sample of breast tumor tissue. These receptor sequences come from a person aged 55-75 years with breast cancer.

The chain is built from TRBV6-1 and TRBJ1-2; the match to TRBD1 covers 8 bases. This CDR3 has 15 amino acids. CDR1 and CDR2 (germline): MNHNS, SASEGT. The trim removed 4 bases at V and 8 bases at J, leaving 12 bases unmatched. The chain's CDR3 is CASSVQTGAAGGYTF. Written as DNA, the CDR3 is TGTGCCAGCAGTGTGCAGACAGGGGCCGCGGGAGGCTACACCTTC.

This clone came up a few times. The chain couples TRBV7-9 to TRBJ2-3, with TRBD2 matching 10 bases. Germline V gene lookup returns CDR1 SEHNR and CDR2 FQNEAQ (reference sequence). The CDR3 contains 14 residues. V shed 11 bases and J 3 bases; nucleotides not matched to a gene: 8. The CDR3 protein is CALGLAATTDTQYF. In DNA, the CDR3 is TGTGCCTTAGGACTAGCGGCCACTACAGATACGCAGTATTTT.

The CDR3 is CASSLAGRGVGTYEQYF. The CDR3 DNA reads TGTGCCAGCAGCTTAGCGGGGCGGGGGGTCGGTACCTACGAGCAGTACTTC. The V and J genes are TRBV7-6 and TRBJ2-7; 8 nucleotides line up with TRBD2. The CDR3 consists of 17 residues. The V segment lost 0 bases and the J segment 2 bases; nucleotides outside the gene matches: 9. The germline gives CDR1 SGHVS, CDR2 FNYEAQ.

A few counts support this clone. The genes are TRBV11-2 and TRBJ1-1; 10 nucleotides align to TRBD1. Germline V lookup: CDR1 SGHAT, CDR2 FQNNGV. This CDR3 region has 14 residues. The J segment lost 10 bases and the V segment lost 3 bases, leaving 8 bases of the junction unmatched. The CDR3 loop is CASSLTGTGEGAFF. The CDR3 coding sequence is TGTGCCAGCAGCTTGACCGGGACAGGGGAGGGAGCTTTCTTT.

Comment on this clone: Other DNA sequences in this sample translate to the same CDR3. J is TRBJ1-5 and V is TRBV7-2; 10 nucleotides match TRBD1. Germline V lookup: CDR1 SGHTA, CDR2 FQGNSA. Trimming removed 6 bases from V and 2 bases from J; junction bases left unmatched: 7. The CDR3 extends over 16 amino acids. DNA of the CDR3: TGTGCCAGCAGTTTTACCGGGACAGGGGGCAATCAGCCCCAGCATTTT. This gives the protein CASSFTGTGGNQPQHF.

Concerning this clone itself: The junction shows a germline mismatch at one end, possibly a read error. The J gene is TRBJ1-2, the V gene TRBV11-2; no definite D call. This CDR3 is 11 amino acids long. In germline, CDR1 is SGHAT, CDR2 FQNNGV. For the CDR3, the DNA is TGTGCCAGCAGCCAACCTGGGTCCGGGGTCTTC. The encoded protein is CASSQPGSGVF.

This chain connects TRBV19 to TRBJ1-5; D remains unclear. There are 16 residues in the CDR3. The germline V and J ends were trimmed by 9 bases and 4 bases, with 22 bases remaining between them. Germline CDR1 LNHDA, CDR2 SQIVND (reference sequence). In nucleotides, the CDR3 is TGTGCCAGCACCACAACACCCGTATCTTCGAATCAGCCCCAGCATTTT. This encodes CASTTTPVSSNQPQHF.

The rearrangement uses TRBV28 and TRBJ2-3; a weak D match, TRBD2 (6 bases). The germline V gene encodes CDR1 MDHEN and CDR2 SYDVKM. V shed 6 bases and J shed 0 bases, with 13 bases lying between them. The CDR3 covers 15 residues. Written as DNA, the CDR3 is TGTGCCAGCAGCGTGGGGCTAGCGAGCACAGATACGCAGTATTTT. Protein product: CASSVGLASTDTQYF.

The V call is TRBV7-2, the J call TRBJ2-7; 7 positions match TRBD2. This CDR3 comprises 15 residues. In germline, CDR1 is SGHTA, CDR2 FQGNSA. V lost 1 base, J lost 3 bases, and 6 bases stayed unmatched. The CDR3 loop reads CASSLVREEHYEQYF. As DNA, the CDR3 is TGTGCCAGCAGCTTAGTTCGGGAGGAGCACTACGAGCAGTACTTC.

J is TRBJ2-5 and V is TRBV5-1, with a weak D call TRBD1 (6 bases). Germline CDR1 and CDR2: SGHRS and YFSETQ. The CDR3 is 13 residues long. Trimming cost V 2 bases and J 2 bases, with 7 bases left between them. CDR3 sequence reads: CASSFTGQETQYF. The CDR3 nucleotides are TGCGCCAGCAGCTTTACAGGGCAAGAGACCCAGTACTTC. The full variable domain, rest sourced from reference TRBV5-1 and TRBJ2-5, is KAGVTQTPRYLIKTRGQQVTLSCSPISGHRSVSWYQQTPGQGLQFLFEYFSETQRNKGNFPGRFSGRQFSNSRSEMNVSTLELGDSALYLCASSFTGQETQYFGPGTRLLVL.

This sequence joins TRBV28 and TRBJ1-5; 7 nucleotides match TRBD1. The CDR3 consists of 15 residues. V trimming: 4 bases; J trimming: 1 base; junction bases outside the gene matches: 4. The germline CDR1 and CDR2 sequences are MDHEN and SYDVKM. Here the CDR3 reads CASSSPGQSNQPQHF. DNA of the CDR3: TGTGCCAGCAGTTCCCCGGGACAGAGCAATCAGCCCCAGCATTTT.

The V call is TRBV5-4, the J call TRBJ2-2; 7 bases match TRBD1. The CDR3 covers 16 residues. The ends lost 2 bases at V and 5 bases at J; junction bases unmatched: 9. CDR1 is SGHNT and CDR2 is YYREEE in the germline V gene (reference sequence). In DNA, the CDR3 is TGTGCCAGCAGCTTAAGAGGGGGCGAGAAGACCGGGGAGCTGTTTTTT. Amino acids: CASSLRGGEKTGELFF.

V gene TRBV7-2 combines with J gene TRBJ2-3; 7 nucleotides line up with TRBD1. CDR1 is SGHTA, CDR2 FQGNSA, per germline. With V trimmed by 1 base and J by 5 bases, 9 bases remained unmatched. This CDR3 contains 16 residues. The CDR3 region is CASSLVSGGDLDTQYF. In DNA form, the CDR3 reads TGTGCCAGCAGCTTAGTTTCAGGGGGTGATCTAGATACGCAGTATTTT.

This clone was detected only a few times. The chain links TRBV7-6 to TRBJ1-1; D gene unclear. The CDR3 length is 14 residues. Deletions cut 1 base from V and 7 bases from J, with 13 bases between. Germline values: CDR1 SGHVS, CDR2 FNYEAQ. Written as DNA, the CDR3 is TGTGCCAGCAGCTTAGTCACGGCAGGAAATGAAGCTTTCTTT. As protein: CASSLVTAGNEAFF.

The chain recombines TRBV7-3 with TRBJ1-2, with 10 bases fitting TRBD1. Germline CDR1 reads SGHTA; CDR2 reads FQGTGA. The CDR3 spans 12 residues. After removal of 5 bases from V and 6 bases from J, the junction contained 0 bases not matched to a gene. The CDR3 nucleotides read TGTGCCAGCAGCGGACAGGGGGATGGCTACACCTTC. Amino acid sequence: CASSGQGDGYTF. The variable domain in full, with the rest retrieved from reference TRBV7-3 and TRBJ1-2, is GAGVSQTPSNKVTEKGKYVELRCDPISGHTALYWYRQSLGQGPEFLIYFQGTGAADDSGLPNDRFFAVRPEGSVSTLKIQRTERGDSAVYLCASSGQGDGYTFGSGTRLTVV.

The V gene is TRBV6-6, the J gene TRBJ2-5; possibly TRBD2 for D (5 bases). This CDR3 spans 15 amino acids. Trimming took 2 bases from V and 4 from J, leaving 14 bases between them. Germline assignment: CDR1 MNHNY and CDR2 SVGAGI (reference sequence). The CDR3, as DNA: TGTGCCAGCAGTTACGGGAGCGGCGCGTCAGAGACCCAGTACTTC. This codes for CASSYGSGASETQYF.

The genes are TRBV11-2 and TRBJ2-1; 7 bases agree with TRBD2. The CDR3 has 14 residues. V lost 1 base, J lost 8 bases, and 5 bases stayed unmatched. Germline V CDR1 and CDR2: SGHAT, FQNNGV. CDR3 DNA sequence: TGTGCCAGCAGCTTAGTCGGCGGGGGAGATGAGCAGTTCTTC. Translated, it gives CASSLVGGGDEQFF.

This rearrangement joins TRBV7-8 to TRBJ1-2, with 9 positions matching TRBD1. Losses at the gene ends were 5 bases for V and 8 bases for J; bases not matched to a gene: 12. Germline-derived CDR1 and CDR2 are SGHVS and FQNEAQ. The CDR3 has 15 residues. This CDR3 is CASSTRTGEGSGYTF. CDR3 sequence (DNA): TGTGCCAGCAGCACTCGGACAGGGGAGGGTAGCGGCTACACCTTC.

CDR3 sequence reads: CAVLTGAGNTIYF. CDR3 DNA sequence: TGTGCCGTACTAACAGGGGCTGGAAACACCATATATTTT. This chain links TRBV10-3 with TRBJ1-3; 7 bases are shared with TRBD1. The CDR3 is 13 amino acids. CDR1 ENHRY and CDR2 SYGVKD come from the germline V gene. J gave up 2 bases and V 11 bases, and 6 bases lay outside the gene matches.

The chain has TRBV27 and TRBJ1-2, with a possible D match to TRBD1 (6 bases). Trimming removed 1 base from V and 2 bases from J, with 11 bases in between. The CDR3 runs 15 residues. Looked up from germline, CDR1 is MNHEY and CDR2 is SMNVEV (reference sequence). The CDR3 DNA is TGTGCCAGCAGTTTATTGGGACACCCGAACTATGGCTACACCTTC. Translating it yields CASSLLGHPNYGYTF.

V and J are TRBV7-8 and TRBJ2-5, with TRBD2 matching 7 bases. This CDR3 spans 15 amino acids. The V and J ends lost 4 bases and 4 bases, in that order; junction bases with no gene match: 9. Germline V CDR1 and CDR2: SGHVS, FQNEAQ. CDR3 DNA: TGTGCCAGCAGCTCAACTAGCGCCCGGAGAGAGACCCAGTACTTC. It is translated as CASSSTSARRETQYF.

This chain links TRBV19 with TRBJ1-5; D gene uncertain. The CDR3 sequence is 15 residues long. Trimming left V 2 bases short and J 0 bases short, with 8 bases between. CDR1 and CDR2 (germline): LNHDA, SQIVND (reference sequence). CDR3 sequence reads: CASSITSSSNQPQHF. The CDR3 DNA is TGTGCCAGTAGTATAACGTCCAGTAGCAATCAGCCCCAGCATTTT.

J is TRBJ1-2 and V is TRBV28; 7 nucleotides align to TRBD1. The germline CDR1 and CDR2 sequences are MDHEN and SYDVKM. The CDR3 is 15 residues long. Trimming took 6 bases from V and 4 from J; bases not matched to a gene: 11. The DNA of the CDR3 is TGTGCCAGCAGCCCCGGGACAGCTGATCTCTATGGCTACACCTTC. Translated: CASSPGTADLYGYTF.

This chain joins TRBV7-2 and TRBJ1-1, with 7 bases that match TRBD1. Trimming removed 6 bases from V and 1 base from J; junction bases left unmatched: 2. Germline CDR1 SGHTA, CDR2 FQGNSA. This CDR3 comprises 13 residues. The CDR3 here is CASREGANTEAFF. The CDR3 DNA sequence: TGTGCCAGCAGGGAGGGGGCGAACACTGAAGCTTTCTTT.

V gene TRBV5-1 combines with J gene TRBJ2-1; D may be TRBD2 (5 bases). The CDR3 covers 13 residues. CDR1 SGHRS and CDR2 YFSETQ come from the germline V gene. With 3 bases removed from V and 2 bases from J, the gap between germline ends came to 6 bases. The CDR3 loop reads CASSWGAYNEQFF. CDR3 bases: TGCGCCAGCAGCTGGGGAGCCTACAATGAGCAGTTCTTC.

V and J are TRBV2 and TRBJ2-2, with 7 bases aligning to TRBD2. Germline V lookup: CDR1 SNHLY, CDR2 FYNNEI. This CDR3 region has 17 residues. Trimming took 1 base from V and 4 from J; bases not matched to a gene: 9. The CDR3 spells CASSEVRLAESTGELFF. The CDR3 nucleotides read TGTGCCAGCAGTGAAGTCCGTCTAGCGGAATCCACCGGGGAGCTGTTTTTT.